The present entry profiles one T cell receptor (beta chain) with its context. Its specificity is unknown. These data come from a study of vaccination and CD4 T cells after COVID-19. Looking at the study overall: Diagnosis preceded the drawing of post-COVID samples by a median approximately 100 days (range 35 to 161). Timing of post-vaccine sample collection was a median about 72 days after dose two, with a range of 14 to 241. Cells received overlapping spike peptides from SARS-CoV-2, HCoV-NL63, HCoV-OC43 and HCoV-229E as stimulation.

As to treatment: roughly 10-day PBMC culture with coronavirus spike peptide pools or control peptides (ViraFEST assay). Harvesting of the unexposed donor's CD4+ T cells predated the COVID-19 pandemic (2011-2018). The Oncomine TCR Beta short-read assay sequenced DNA from cultured CD4+ T cells. Scientists extracted genomic DNA from CD4+ T cells grown in culture. TCRdb redid the calling of the PCR reads with MiXCR, one entry per CDR3 protein. The profile shows about 6,600 distinct CDR3 sequences, approximately 32% of them singletons. The CDR3 sequence is 13 residues long. Germline V gene sequence: CDR1 DFQATT, CDR2 SNEGSKA (reference sequence). V shed 3 bases, J shed 5 bases, and the junction held 6 bases outside the gene matches.

The rearrangement joins TRBV20-1 to TRBJ2-5; 7 bases agree with TRBD1. This clonotype originated in a human donor in good health. The specimen sequenced was CD4+ T cells from blood, cultured in vitro. CDR3 in DNA: TGCAGTGCTAGGACGGGACAGATGGAGACCCAGTACTTC. It translates to CSARTGQMETQYF.